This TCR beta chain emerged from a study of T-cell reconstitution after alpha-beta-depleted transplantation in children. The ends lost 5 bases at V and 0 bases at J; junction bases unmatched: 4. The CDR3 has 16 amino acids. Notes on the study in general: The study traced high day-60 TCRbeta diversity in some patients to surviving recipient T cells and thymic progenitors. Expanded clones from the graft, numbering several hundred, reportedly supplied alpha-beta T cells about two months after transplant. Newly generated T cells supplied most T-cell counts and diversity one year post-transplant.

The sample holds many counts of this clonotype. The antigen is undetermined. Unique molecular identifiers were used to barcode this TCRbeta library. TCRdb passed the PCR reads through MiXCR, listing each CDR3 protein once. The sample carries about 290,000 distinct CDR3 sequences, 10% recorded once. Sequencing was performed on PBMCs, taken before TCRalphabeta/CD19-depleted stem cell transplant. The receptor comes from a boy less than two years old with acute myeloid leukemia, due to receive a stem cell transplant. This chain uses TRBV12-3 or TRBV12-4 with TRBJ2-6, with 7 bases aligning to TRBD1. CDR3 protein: CASSTGDLSGANVLTF. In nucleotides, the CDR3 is TGTGCCAGCAGTACAGGGGACCTCTCTGGGGCCAACGTCCTGACTTTC.